These T cell receptor beta chains were read from a single sample in a study of blood T cell repertoires in COVID-19. Using immunoSEQ multiplex PCR, the repertoire was profiled, and TCRdb retains in-frame clones only, with some absent. The sample carries roughly 140,000 clones, around 84% recorded once. Sequences were obtained from peripheral blood. All receptors come from a human donor in a cohort sampled during active COVID-19. Each CDR3 is given with its conserved first and last residue. D genes are given only for firm matches. Rows give clone size only sometimes, using once, few, many, or a class for an expanded clone.

j_call clone_size v_call d_call cdr3_nt cdr3_aa
TRBJ1-5 NA TRBV30 NA TGTGCCTGGACTCCCCCCTGGGGCATTGGCAATCAGCCCCAGCATTTT CAWTPPWGIGNQPQHF
TRBJ2-1 few TRBV6-6 TRBD2 TGTGCCAGCAGTTACTTGTGGAGCGGGGGGGCAAATGAGCAGTTCTTC CASSYLWSGGANEQFF
TRBJ2-7 once TRBV6-5 NA TGTGCCAGCAGAACCGTCGATACTTTCGGGGAGCAGTACTTC CASRTVDTFGEQYF
TRBJ1-2 NA TRBV10-2 NA TGCGCCAGCAGTGAGGGGGCGGACAGTCCGCGGTATGGCTACACCTTC CASSEGADSPRYGYTF
TRBJ2-2 NA TRBV7-2 NA TGTGCCAGCAGCTTAGTCTCGGACACCGGGGAGCTGTTTTTT CASSLVSDTGELFF
TRBJ2-1 NA TRBV7-9 NA TGTGCCAGCAGCTCCATCAGTTTCAATGAGCAGTTCTTC CASSSISFNEQFF
TRBJ1-5 NA TRBV19 TRBD1 TGTGCCAGTAGTATTCGACAGGGGACCTATAGCAATCAGCCCCAGCATTTT CASSIRQGTYSNQPQHF
TRBJ2-5 NA TRBV7-9 TRBD2 TGTGCCAGCAGCCTACTACTAGCGGGAGGGGGGGAGACCCAGTACTTC CASSLLLAGGGETQYF
TRBJ2-7 NA TRBV15 TRBD1 TGTGCCACCAGCAGAGATCGCGGGACAGGGTTTGTCCCCGAGCAGTACTTC CATSRDRGTGFVPEQYF
TRBJ2-7 NA TRBV25-1 NA TGTGCCAGCAGTGGCCTCTGGGGAGTTACGGGATCCTACGAGCAGTACTTC CASSGLWGVTGSYEQYF
TRBJ2-3 few TRBV1 NA TGCACCAGCAGCCAACCGGGACTGGGGGAACCCCGGGGTTACACAGATACGCAGTATTTT CTSSQPGLGEPRGYTDTQYF
TRBJ2-2 NA TRBV11-2 TRBD2 TGTGCCAGCAGCCCGACCGTCAGCGGGAGACGGGCCGGGGAGCTGTTTTTT CASSPTVSGRRAGELFF
TRBJ1-1 NA TRBV27 TRBD1 TGTGCCAGCAGTTCCAGGGACAGGGAGGGCACTGAAGCTTTCTTT CASSSRDREGTEAFF
TRBJ2-2 once TRBV5-3 TRBD1 TGTGCCAGAAGCTTCACCGGGACAGGAAGAACCGGGGAGCTGTTTTTT CARSFTGTGRTGELFF
TRBJ2-5 NA TRBV9 TRBD2 TGTGCCAGCAGCGTAACGACTAGCGGGACGGAGACCCAGTACTTC CASSVTTSGTETQYF
TRBJ2-7 NA TRBV5-1 TRBD2 TGCGCCAGCAGCTTGGGGATGGGGACTAGGAACTACGAGCAGTACTTC CASSLGMGTRNYEQYF
TRBJ2-1 NA TRBV19 TRBD2 TGTGCCAGTGAAGCGGGAGGAGGAGATGAGCAGTTCTTC CASEAGGGDEQFF
TRBJ2-1 NA TRBV7-4 TRBD1 TGTGCCAGCAGCTGGGACAGGGGAGAGCAGTTCTTC CASSWDRGEQFF
TRBJ1-1 NA TRBV5-4 NA TGTGCCAGCAGCCGGAGTCGGGAGAACACTGAAGCTTTCTTT CASSRSRENTEAFF
TRBJ2-2 NA TRBV7-2 TRBD2 TGTACCAGCAGGCGAGTTAGCGGGATAAATACCGGGGAGCTGTTTTTT CTSRRVSGINTGELFF
TRBJ2-1 NA TRBV29-1 TRBD2 TGCAGCGTTGTTACGAGCGGGAGCTCCTACAATGAGCAGTTCTTC CSVVTSGSSYNEQFF
TRBJ1-3 NA TRBV5-4 TRBD1 TGTGCCAGCAGCGACAAAACAGGGGGCCACTCTGGAAACACCATATATTTT CASSDKTGGHSGNTIYF
TRBJ2-7 NA TRBV4-2 NA TGTGCCAGCAGCCAAGAGGCCCAGATCTACGAGCAGTACTTC CASSQEAQIYEQYF
TRBJ1-1 NA TRBV21-1 NA TGTGCCATCTCCCACCGGGTCCGCACTGAAGCTTTCTTT CAISHRVRTEAFF
TRBJ1-1 NA TRBV5-4 NA TGTGCCAGCAGCAGGAGATTGGGATGGGGGCCGAACACTGAAGCTTTCTTT CASSRRLGWGPNTEAFF
TRBJ1-2 NA TRBV28 NA TGTGCCAGCAGTGCCATAGATGGCTACACCTTC CASSAIDGYTF
TRBJ2-1 NA TRBV5-5 TRBD1 TGTGCCAGCAGCCCCTGGACAGGGGGCAATGAGCAGTTCTTC CASSPWTGGNEQFF
TRBJ2-3 NA TRBV2 TRBD2 TGTGCCAGCAGTACTAGCGGGAGATCGACAGATACGCAGTATTTT CASSTSGRSTDTQYF
TRBJ2-3 few TRBV14 NA TGTGCCAGCAGCCAAGACGTCCGTACGCAGTATTTT CASSQDVRTQYF
TRBJ2-1 NA TRBV27 TRBD2 TGTGCCAGCAGTTTATCGGTTGCCCGAGCGGGAGTCTTTTTGGAGCAGTTCTTC CASSLSVARAGVFLEQFF
TRBJ2-7 once TRBV10-1 NA TGCGCCAGCAGTGAGTCGCAGGGCCCGGTGGGCGAGCAGTACTTC CASSESQGPVGEQYF
TRBJ2-1 NA TRBV27 TRBD2 TGTGCCAGCAGTTCAATATGGGGCCGAGCGGGGGGTTTATGGGAGCAGTTCTTC CASSSIWGRAGGLWEQFF
TRBJ2-7 few TRBV28 NA TGTGCCAGCAGAGAGGAGTCCTACGAGCAGTACTTC CASREESYEQYF
TRBJ2-6 NA TRBV7-6 NA TGTGCCAGCAGCATTCGACACAACTCTGGGGCCAACGTCCTGACTTTC CASSIRHNSGANVLTF
TRBJ2-1 NA TRBV11-2 TRBD2 TGTGCCAGCAGCTTTACATCAGCGGGGGAGCAGTTCTTC CASSFTSAGEQFF
TRBJ2-3 NA TRBV9 TRBD1 TGTGCCAGCAGCACCGGGACAGGGGGTAATAGAGGCCTCAGCACAGATACGCAGTATTTT CASSTGTGGNRGLSTDTQYF
TRBJ1-5 NA TRBV19 NA TGTGCCAGTAGTATACCCGCGCGGCCCCAGCATTTT CASSIPARPQHF
TRBJ2-1 NA TRBV15 NA TGTGCCACCAGCGACCGGGACACCATCTCCTACAATGAGCAGTTCTTC CATSDRDTISYNEQFF
TRBJ2-7 NA TRBV2 TRBD2 TGTGCCAGCAGTGGTAGCGGGGGGGCCTACGAGCAGTACTTC CASSGSGGAYEQYF
TRBJ1-1 NA TRBV5-4 TRBD1 TGTGCCAGCAGCCCAGCAACCGGGACAGGGGAAAGAGCTTTCTTT CASSPATGTGERAFF
TRBJ2-5 NA TRBV2 NA TGTGCCAGCAGGGACTCTTCTGTAGAGACCCAGTACTTC CASRDSSVETQYF
TRBJ2-5 NA TRBV3-1/TRBV3-2 TRBD1 TGTGCCAGCAGCCCGAACAGGGGGAGGGAGACCCAGTACTTC CASSPNRGRETQYF
TRBJ1-5 few TRBV28 TRBD1 TGTGCCAGCAGTTCTAGAAGAACAGGGGGGAATCGGCCCCAGCATTTT CASSSRRTGGNRPQHF
TRBJ1-1 NA TRBV5-1 TRBD1 TGCGCCAGCAGCTACGGGACAGGGAGGCCGGACACTGAAGCTTTCTTT CASSYGTGRPDTEAFF
TRBJ2-5 NA TRBV3-1/TRBV3-2 NA TGTGCCAGCAGCCAGATGACACGCCAAGAGACCCAGTACTTC CASSQMTRQETQYF
TRBJ2-1 NA TRBV11-1 TRBD2 TGTGCCAGCACCACGGGGGGGACCTCCTACAATGAGCAGTTCTTC CASTTGGTSYNEQFF
TRBJ2-1 NA TRBV2 NA TGTGCCAGCAGTCCTACAGAACCCTCCTACAATGAGCAGTTCTTC CASSPTEPSYNEQFF
TRBJ1-4 NA TRBV7-6 NA TGTGCCAGCAGCTCCGGGGGTGGGTCTAATGAAAAACTGTTTTTT CASSSGGGSNEKLFF
TRBJ2-6 once TRBV5-1 NA TGCGCCAGCAGCTCAGGACAACACTCTGGGGCCAACGTCCTGACTTTC CASSSGQHSGANVLTF
TRBJ2-1 NA TRBV3-1/TRBV3-2 NA TGTGCCAGCAGCTACAGCTCCTACAATGAGCAGTTCTTC CASSYSSYNEQFF
TRBJ2-3 NA TRBV7-2 TRBD2 TGTGCCAGCAGCTTATGGGGGACTAGCGGGAGTGATACGCAGTATTTT CASSLWGTSGSDTQYF
TRBJ1-5 NA TRBV10-1 TRBD1 TGCGCCAGCACCACAACCCCGGGACAGGGAGGAGGTCAGCCCCAGCATTTT CASTTTPGQGGGQPQHF
TRBJ1-6 NA TRBV5-4 NA TGTGCCAGCAGCTTGGGAGGTCGGCATACCTATAATTCACCCCTCCACTTT CASSLGGRHTYNSPLHF
TRBJ1-6 NA TRBV19 NA TGTGCCAGCAGTCCGAGCTATAATTCACCCCTCCACTTT CASSPSYNSPLHF
TRBJ1-1 NA TRBV19 TRBD1 TGTGCCAGTAGTACGGACAGGGACACTGAAGCTTTCTTT CASSTDRDTEAFF
TRBJ2-7 NA TRBV5-1 TRBD2 TGCGCCAGCAGCTTGGCCGGGGAGGGGCAGGGCTACGAGCAGTACTTC CASSLAGEGQGYEQYF
TRBJ2-7 NA TRBV7-6 NA TGTGCCAGCAGCTTTACACAAAGCTCCTACGAGCAGTACTTC CASSFTQSSYEQYF
TRBJ1-3 NA TRBV29-1 NA TGCAGCGTCAGGGTTGACTCTGGAAACACCATATATTTT CSVRVDSGNTIYF
TRBJ2-5 NA TRBV15 NA TGTGCCACCAGCAGAGACCGCGGGGAGACCCAGTACTTC CATSRDRGETQYF
TRBJ1-5 NA TRBV2 TRBD1 TGTGCCAGCAGGGGTGGACAGGGTATTGGTCAGCCCCAGCATTTT CASRGGQGIGQPQHF